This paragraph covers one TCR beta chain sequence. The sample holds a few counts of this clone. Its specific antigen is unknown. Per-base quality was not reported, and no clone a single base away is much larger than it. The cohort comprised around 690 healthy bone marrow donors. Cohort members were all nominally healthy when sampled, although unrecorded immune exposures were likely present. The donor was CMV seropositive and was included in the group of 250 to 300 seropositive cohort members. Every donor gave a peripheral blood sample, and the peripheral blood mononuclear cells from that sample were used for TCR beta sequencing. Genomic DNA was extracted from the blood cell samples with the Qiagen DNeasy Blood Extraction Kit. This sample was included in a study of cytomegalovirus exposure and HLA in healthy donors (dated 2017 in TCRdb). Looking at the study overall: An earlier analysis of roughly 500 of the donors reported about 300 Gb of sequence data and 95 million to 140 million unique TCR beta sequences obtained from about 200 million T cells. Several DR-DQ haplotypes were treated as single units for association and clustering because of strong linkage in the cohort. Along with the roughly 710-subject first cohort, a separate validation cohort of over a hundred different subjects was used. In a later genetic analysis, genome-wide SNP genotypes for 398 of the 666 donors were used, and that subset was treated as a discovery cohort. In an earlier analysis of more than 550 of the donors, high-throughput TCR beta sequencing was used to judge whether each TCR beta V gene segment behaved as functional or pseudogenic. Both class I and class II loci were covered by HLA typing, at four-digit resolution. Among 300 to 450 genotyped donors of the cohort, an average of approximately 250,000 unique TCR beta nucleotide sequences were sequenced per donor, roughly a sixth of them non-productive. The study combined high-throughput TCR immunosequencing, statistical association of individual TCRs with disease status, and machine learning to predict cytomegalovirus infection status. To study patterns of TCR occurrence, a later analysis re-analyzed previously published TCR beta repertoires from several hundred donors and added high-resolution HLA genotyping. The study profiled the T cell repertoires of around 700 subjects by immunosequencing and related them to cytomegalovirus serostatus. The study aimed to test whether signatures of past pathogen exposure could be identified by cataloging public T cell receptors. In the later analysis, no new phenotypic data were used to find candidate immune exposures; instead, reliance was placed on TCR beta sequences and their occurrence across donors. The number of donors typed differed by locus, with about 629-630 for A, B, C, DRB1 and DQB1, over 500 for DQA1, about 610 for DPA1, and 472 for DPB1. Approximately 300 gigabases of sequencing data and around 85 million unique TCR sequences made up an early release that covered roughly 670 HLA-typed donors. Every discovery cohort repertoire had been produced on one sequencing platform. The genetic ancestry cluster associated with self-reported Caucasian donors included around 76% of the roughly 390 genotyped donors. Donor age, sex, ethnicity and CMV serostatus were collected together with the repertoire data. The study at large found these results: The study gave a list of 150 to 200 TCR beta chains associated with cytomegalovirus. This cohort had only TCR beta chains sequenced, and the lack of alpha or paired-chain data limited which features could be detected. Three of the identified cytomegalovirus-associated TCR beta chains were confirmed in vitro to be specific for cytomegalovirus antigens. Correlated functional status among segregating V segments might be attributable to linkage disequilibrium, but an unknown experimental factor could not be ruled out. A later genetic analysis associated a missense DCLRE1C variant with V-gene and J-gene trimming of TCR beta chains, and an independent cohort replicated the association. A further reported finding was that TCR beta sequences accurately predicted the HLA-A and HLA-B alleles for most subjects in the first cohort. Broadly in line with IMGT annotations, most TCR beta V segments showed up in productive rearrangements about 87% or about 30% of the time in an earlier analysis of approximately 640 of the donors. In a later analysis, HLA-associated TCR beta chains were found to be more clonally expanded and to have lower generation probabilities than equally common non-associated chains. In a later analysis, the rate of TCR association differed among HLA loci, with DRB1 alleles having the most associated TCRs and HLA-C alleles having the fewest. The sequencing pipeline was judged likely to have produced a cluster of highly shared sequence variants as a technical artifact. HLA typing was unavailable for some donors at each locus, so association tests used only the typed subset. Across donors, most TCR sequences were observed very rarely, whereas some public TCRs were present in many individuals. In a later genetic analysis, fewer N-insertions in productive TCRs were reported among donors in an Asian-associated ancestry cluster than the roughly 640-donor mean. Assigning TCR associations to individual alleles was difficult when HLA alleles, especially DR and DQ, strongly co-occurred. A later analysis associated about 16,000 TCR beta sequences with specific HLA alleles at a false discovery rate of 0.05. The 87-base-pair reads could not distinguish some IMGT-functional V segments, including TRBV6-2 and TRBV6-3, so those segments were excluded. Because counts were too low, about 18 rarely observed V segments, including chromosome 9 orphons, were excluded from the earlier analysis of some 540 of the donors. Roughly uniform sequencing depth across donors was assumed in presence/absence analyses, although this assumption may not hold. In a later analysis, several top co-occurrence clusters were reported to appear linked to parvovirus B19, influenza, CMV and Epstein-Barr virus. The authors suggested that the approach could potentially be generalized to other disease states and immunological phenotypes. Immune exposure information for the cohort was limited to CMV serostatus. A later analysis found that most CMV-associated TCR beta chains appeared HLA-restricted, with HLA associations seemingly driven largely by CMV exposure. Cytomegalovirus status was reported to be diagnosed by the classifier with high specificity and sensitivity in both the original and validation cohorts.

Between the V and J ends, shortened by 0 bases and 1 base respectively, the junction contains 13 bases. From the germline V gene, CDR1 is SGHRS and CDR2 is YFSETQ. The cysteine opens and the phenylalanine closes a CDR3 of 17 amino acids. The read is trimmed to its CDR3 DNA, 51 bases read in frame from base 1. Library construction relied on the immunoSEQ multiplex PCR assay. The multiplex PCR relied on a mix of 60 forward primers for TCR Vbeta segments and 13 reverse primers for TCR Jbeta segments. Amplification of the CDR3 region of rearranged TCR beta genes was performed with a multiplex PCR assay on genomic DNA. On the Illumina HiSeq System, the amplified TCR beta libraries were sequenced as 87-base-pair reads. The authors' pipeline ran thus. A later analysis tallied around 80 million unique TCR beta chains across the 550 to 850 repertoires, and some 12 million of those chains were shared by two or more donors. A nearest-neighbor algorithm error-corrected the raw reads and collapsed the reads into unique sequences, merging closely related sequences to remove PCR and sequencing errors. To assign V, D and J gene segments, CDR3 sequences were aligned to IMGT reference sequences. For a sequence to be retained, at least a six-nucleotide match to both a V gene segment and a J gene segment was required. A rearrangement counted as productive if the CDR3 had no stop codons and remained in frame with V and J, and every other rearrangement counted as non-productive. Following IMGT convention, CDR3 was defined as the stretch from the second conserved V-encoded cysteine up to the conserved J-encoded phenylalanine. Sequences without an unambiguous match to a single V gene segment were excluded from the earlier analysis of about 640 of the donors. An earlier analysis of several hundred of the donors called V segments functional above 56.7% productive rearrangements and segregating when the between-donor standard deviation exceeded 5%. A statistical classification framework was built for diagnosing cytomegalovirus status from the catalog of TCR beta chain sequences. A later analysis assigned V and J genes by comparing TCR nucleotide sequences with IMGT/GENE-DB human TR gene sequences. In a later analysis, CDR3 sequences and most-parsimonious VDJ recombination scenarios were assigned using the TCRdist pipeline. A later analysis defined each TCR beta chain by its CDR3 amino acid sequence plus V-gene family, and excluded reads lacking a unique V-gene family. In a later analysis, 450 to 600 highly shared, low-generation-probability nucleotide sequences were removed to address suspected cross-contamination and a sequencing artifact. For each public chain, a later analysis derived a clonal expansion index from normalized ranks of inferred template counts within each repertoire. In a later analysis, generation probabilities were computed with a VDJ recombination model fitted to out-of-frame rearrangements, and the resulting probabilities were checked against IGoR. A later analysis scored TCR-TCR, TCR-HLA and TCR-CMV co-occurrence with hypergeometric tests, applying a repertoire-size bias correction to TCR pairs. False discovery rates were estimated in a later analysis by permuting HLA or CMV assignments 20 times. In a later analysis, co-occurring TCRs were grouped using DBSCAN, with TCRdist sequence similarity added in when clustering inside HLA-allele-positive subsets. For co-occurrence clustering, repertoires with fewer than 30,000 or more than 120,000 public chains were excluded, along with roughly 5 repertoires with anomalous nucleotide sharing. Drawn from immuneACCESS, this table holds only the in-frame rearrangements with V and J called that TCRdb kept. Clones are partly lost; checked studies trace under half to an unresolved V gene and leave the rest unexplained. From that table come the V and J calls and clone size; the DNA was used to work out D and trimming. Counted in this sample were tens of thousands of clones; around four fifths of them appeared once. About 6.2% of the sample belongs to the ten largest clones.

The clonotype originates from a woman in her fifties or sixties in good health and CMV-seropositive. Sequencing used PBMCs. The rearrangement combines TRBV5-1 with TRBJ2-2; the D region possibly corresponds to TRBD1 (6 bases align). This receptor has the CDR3 CASSLANTGQNTGELFF. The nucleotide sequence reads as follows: TGCGCCAGCAGCTTGGCCAATACAGGGCAGAACACCGGGGAGCTGTTTTTT.